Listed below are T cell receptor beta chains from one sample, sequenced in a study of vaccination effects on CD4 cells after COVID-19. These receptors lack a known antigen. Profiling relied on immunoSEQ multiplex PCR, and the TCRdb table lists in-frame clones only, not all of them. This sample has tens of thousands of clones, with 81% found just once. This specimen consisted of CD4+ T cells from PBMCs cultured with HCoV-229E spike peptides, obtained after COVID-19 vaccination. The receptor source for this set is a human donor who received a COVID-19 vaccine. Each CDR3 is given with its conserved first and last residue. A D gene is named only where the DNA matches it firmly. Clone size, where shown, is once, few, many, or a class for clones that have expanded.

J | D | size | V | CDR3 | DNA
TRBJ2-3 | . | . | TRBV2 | CASSGGVADTQYF | TGTGCCAGCAGTGGAGGGGTTGCAGATACGCAGTATTTT
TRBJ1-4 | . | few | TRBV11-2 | CASSSSGGIELFF | TGTGCCAGCAGCTCTAGCGGGGGGATCGAACTGTTTTTT
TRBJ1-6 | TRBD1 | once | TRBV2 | CASRPGQGQIYNSPLHF | TGTGCCAGCAGACCAGGACAGGGACAAATCTATAATTCACCCCTCCACTTT
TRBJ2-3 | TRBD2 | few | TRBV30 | CAWSLAGASTDTQYF | TGTGCCTGGTCACTAGCGGGGGCCAGCACAGATACGCAGTATTTT
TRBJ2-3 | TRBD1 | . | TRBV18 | CASSQTGTASTDTQYF | TGTGCCAGCTCGCAAACCGGGACAGCCAGCACAGATACGCAGTATTTT
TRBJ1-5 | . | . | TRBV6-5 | CASSWRFSNQPQHF | TGTGCCAGCAGTTGGAGGTTTAGCAATCAGCCCCAGCATTTT
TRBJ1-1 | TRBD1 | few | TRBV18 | CASSQDRGRVNTEAFF | TGTGCCAGCTCACAGGACAGGGGGAGGGTGAACACTGAAGCTTTCTTT
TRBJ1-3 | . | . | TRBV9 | CASSVWGDNSGNTIYF | TGTGCCAGCAGCGTTTGGGGGGACAACTCTGGAAACACCATATATTTT
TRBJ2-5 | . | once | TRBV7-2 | CASSLDVGMETQYF | TGTGCCAGCAGCTTAGACGTGGGAATGGAGACCCAGTACTTC
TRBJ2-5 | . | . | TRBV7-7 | CASSSVAQETQYF | TGTGCCAGCAGCTCGGTTGCACAAGAGACCCAGTACTTC
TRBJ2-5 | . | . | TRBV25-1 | CASSEPRAQETQYF | TGTGCCAGCAGTGAACCCAGGGCGCAAGAGACCCAGTACTTC
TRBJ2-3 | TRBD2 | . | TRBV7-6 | CASSLDPRRGSNTDTQYF | TGTGCCAGCAGCTTAGACCCTCGGCGGGGGTCGAACACAGATACGCAGTATTTT
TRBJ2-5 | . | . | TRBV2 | CASSEARLQETQYF | TGTGCCAGCAGTGAAGCGCGTCTCCAAGAGACCCAGTACTTC
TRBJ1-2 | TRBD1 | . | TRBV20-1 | CSATTGDF | TGCAGTGCTACCACAGGGGACTTC
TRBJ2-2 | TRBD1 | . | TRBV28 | CASSVTGSGTGELFF | TGTGCCAGCAGCGTGACAGGGTCGGGCACCGGGGAGCTGTTTTTT
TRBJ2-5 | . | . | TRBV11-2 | CASSYGPTRETQYF | TGTGCCAGCAGTTACGGGCCAACTCGGGAGACCCAGTACTTC
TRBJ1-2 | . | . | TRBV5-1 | CASSYSEPYGYTF | TGCGCCAGCAGCTATTCGGAACCCTATGGCTACACCTTC
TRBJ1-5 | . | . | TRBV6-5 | CASSRDAGNQPQHF | TGTGCCAGCAGTAGGGACGCGGGCAATCAGCCCCAGCATTTT
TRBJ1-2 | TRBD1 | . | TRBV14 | CASSQDRNLDRVSYGYTF | TGTGCCAGCAGCCAAGATCGCAATCTGGACAGGGTTAGCTATGGCTACACCTTC
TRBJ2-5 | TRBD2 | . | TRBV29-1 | CSSTSGGETQYF | TGCAGCAGTACTAGCGGGGGGGAGACCCAGTACTTC
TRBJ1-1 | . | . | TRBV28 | CASSPRTSEAFF | TGTGCCAGCAGTCCCAGGACATCTGAAGCTTTCTTT
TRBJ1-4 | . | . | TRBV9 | CASSVANGQFNEKLFF | TGTGCCAGCAGCGTAGCTAATGGACAGTTCAATGAAAAACTGTTTTTT
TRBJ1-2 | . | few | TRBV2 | CASRLSVEGYTF | TGTGCCAGCAGATTATCCGTGGAAGGCTACACCTTC
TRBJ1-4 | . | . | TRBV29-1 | CSVYKGGEKLFF | TGCAGCGTTTACAAGGGAGGGGAAAAACTGTTTTTT
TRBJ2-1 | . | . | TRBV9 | CASSATGNSYNEQFF | TGTGCCAGCAGCGCGACAGGTAACTCCTACAATGAGCAGTTCTTC
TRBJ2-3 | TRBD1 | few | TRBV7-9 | CASSLTGQGLDTQYF | TGTGCCAGCAGCTTAACGGGACAGGGATTAGATACGCAGTATTTT
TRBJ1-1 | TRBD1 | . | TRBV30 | CACSPGGAGNTEAFF | TGTGCCTGTTCACCAGGGGGCGCCGGAAACACTGAAGCTTTCTTT
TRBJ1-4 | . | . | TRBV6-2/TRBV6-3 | CASSTRTATNEKLFF | TGTGCCAGCAGCACGCGGACAGCAACTAATGAAAAACTGTTTTTT
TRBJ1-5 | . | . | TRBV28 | CASRLTINQPQHF | TGTGCCAGCAGGTTGACGATCAATCAGCCCCAGCATTTT